This TCR beta chain was identified in a study of T cell repertoires in cytomegalovirus infection. Overall study: Indications came from public TCR beta signatures; they pointed to CMV infection and to a matching HLA type. Findings of the study overall: Cumulative public TCR beta family frequency identified CMV carriers with the relevant HLA.

Each CDR3 protein gets one entry after TCRdb re-called the reads with MiXCR. The sample lists 150,000 to 200,000 distinct CDR3 sequences; approximately 9.6% were seen once. This clonotype was picked up many times. Antigen: not known. The clonotype originates from a human donor in good health (CMV status not recorded). Some clones in this sample may be carry-over from other donors' samples. The specimen was PBMCs.

CDR3 loop: CSVHLGQGIYEQYF. The CDR3 region has the DNA TGCAGTGTTCATTTAGGACAGGGGATTTACGAGCAGTACTTC. This chain uses TRBV20-1 with TRBJ2-7; 9 positions agree with TRBD1. The germline gives CDR1 DFQATT, CDR2 SNEGSKA (reference sequence). V shed 7 bases and J 4 bases; nucleotides not matched to a gene: 11. This CDR3 comprises 14 residues.